The rows below give T cell receptor beta chains drawn from one sample of a study of T cells expressing NK-cell markers. No DNA is given; TCRdb re-called the 5' RACE reads and lists each CDR3 protein once. The sample table sets out 400,000 to 550,000 distinct CDR3 sequences. Source material: blood T cells: a sorted CD56 or NKG2C T cell subset, CD4+ or CD8+ T cells, or bulk PBMC T cells (not recorded which). These receptors were obtained from a woman between 18 and 69 years old in good health. The CDR3 runs from the conserved cysteine through the conserved F or W.

J	V	CDR3
TRBJ1-3	TRBV9	CASSAGRGQGYGNTIYF
TRBJ2-1	TRBV7-9	CASSLGSFSSNEQFF
TRBJ1-3	TRBV7-9	CASSTWTLGNTIYF
TRBJ2-2	TRBV5-1	CASSKSTETGELFF
TRBJ1-1	TRBV6-5	CASSYTGAPNTEAFF
TRBJ1-1	TRBV20-1	CSARALNTEAFF
TRBJ2-5	TRBV6-5	CASSYSRLYQETQYF
TRBJ2-2	TRBV7-2	CASSEQGKNTGELFF
TRBJ2-1	TRBV6-1	CASCLGGMQYNEQFF
TRBJ2-1	TRBV5-1	CASSSTVSYNEQFF
TRBJ2-5	TRBV6-2/TRBV6-3	CASTQLARETQYF
TRBJ2-4	TRBV4-2	CASSQGGTSDGGNIQYF
TRBJ2-1	TRBV4-3	CASSQDPPAGGGEQFF
TRBJ2-7	TRBV21-1	CASSKAGGLLEQYF
TRBJ2-3	TRBV11-1	CASSLSLVGDTQYF
TRBJ2-5	TRBV12-3/TRBV12-4	CASWRQPQETQYF
TRBJ2-5	TRBV27	CASSFSAGETQYF
TRBJ2-7	TRBV4-2	CASSDQGASLTYEQYF
TRBJ1-2	TRBV28	CASRAATGGVYGYTF
TRBJ2-2	TRBV7-9	CASSLVAGVTGELFF